A single sample gave rise to the 32 T cell receptor beta chains below, sequenced in a study of pediatric ulcerative colitis. Only in-frame clones appear in the TCRdb table, and some are missing; sequencing was by immunoSEQ multiplex PCR. The table shows under 45,000 clones, with approximately 82% occurring only once. The source material was blood. The receptors here all came from a girl between 10 and 17 years old with moderate ulcerative colitis.

The chain is built from TRBV11-2 and TRBJ1-1; TRBD1 is a possible D gene (5 bases). V lost 5 bases and J 0 bases, leaving 13 bases between the germline ends. Germline V gene lookup returns CDR1 SGHAT and CDR2 FQNNGV. The CDR3 totals 15 residues. The CDR3 DNA reads TGTGCCAGCAGCCCGATGACAGCCATGAACACTGAAGCTTTCTTT. Residues: CASSPMTAMNTEAFF.

This chain joins TRBV6-6 and TRBJ1-1; 7 bases match TRBD1. The CDR3 sequence is 15 residues long. CDR1 MNHNY and CDR2 SVGAGI come from the germline V gene (reference sequence). Trimming took 4 bases from V and 3 from J; bases not matched to a gene: 8. CDR3 residues: CASSSKTGRYTEAFF. As DNA, the CDR3 is TGTGCCAGCAGTTCCAAGACAGGGAGGTACACTGAAGCTTTCTTT.

J is TRBJ2-1 and V is TRBV5-4, with D possibly called TRBD1 or TRBD2 (5 bases each). This CDR3 has 14 residues. The germline V and J ends were trimmed by 4 bases and 10 bases, with 18 bases remaining between them. CDR1 SGHNT and CDR2 YYREEE come from the germline V gene (reference sequence). This chain's CDR3 is CASSATRTRDEQFF. The CDR3 DNA sequence: TGTGCCAGCAGCGCTACCCGGACCAGGGACGAGCAGTTCTTC.

V usage is TRBV7-2 and J usage is TRBJ1-1; no firm D call. Trimming removed 5 bases at V and 11 bases at J, with 15 bases between. From germline, CDR1 is SGHTA and CDR2 FQGNSA. The CDR3 contains 12 residues. The CDR3 loop is CASSPQPPAAFF. The CDR3 DNA sequence: TGTGCCAGCAGCCCCCAACCCCCGGCGGCTTTCTTT.

The chain couples TRBV11-2 to TRBJ2-7; 9 positions match TRBD2. Germline V CDR1 and CDR2: SGHAT, FQNNGV. V lost 0 bases and J lost 8; bases outside the gene matches: 14. This CDR3 is 17 amino acids long. CDR3 residues: CASSLDRSSGKVGQQYF. CDR3 DNA: TGTGCCAGCAGCTTAGATAGGTCTAGCGGGAAGGTTGGACAGCAGTACTTC.

This sequence joins TRBV6-1 and TRBJ2-7; 8 bases line up with TRBD1. The CDR3 is made up of 13 amino acids. The J segment lost 5 bases and the V segment lost 8 bases, leaving 8 bases of the junction unmatched. The germline V gene has CDR1 MNHNS and CDR2 SASEGT. CDR3 protein: CASRFDRGNEQYF. The CDR3 bases are TGTGCCAGCCGTTTCGACAGGGGCAACGAGCAGTACTTC.

The CDR3, as DNA: TGCGCCAGCAGCCAAGCCGACGACTCCTATGGCTACACCTTC. As protein: CASSQADDSYGYTF. The gene calls are TRBV4-3 and TRBJ1-2; D uncertain. There are 14 residues in the CDR3. V lost 1 base to trimming and J lost 4 bases, with 10 bases between them. Germline values: CDR1 LGHNA, CDR2 YSLEER.

The chain employs TRBV6-6 and TRBJ1-1; D call uncertain. Germline assignment: CDR1 MNHNY and CDR2 SVGAGI (reference sequence). Trimming stripped 3 bases from V and 4 bases from J, with 12 bases between. This CDR3 comprises 14 residues. The CDR3, as DNA: TGTGCCAGCAGTTATTCCCCCGCTGGCACTGAAGCTTTCTTT. This translates into CASSYSPAGTEAFF.

The chain links TRBV7-2 to TRBJ1-1; 10 nucleotides agree with TRBD1. Germline V gives CDR1 SGHTA, CDR2 FQGNSA. The V and J ends lost 5 bases and 3 bases, in that order; junction bases with no gene match: 9. This CDR3 is built from 16 residues. CDR3 sequence reads: CASSPRRTGGDTEAFF. The CDR3, as DNA: TGTGCCAGCAGCCCCAGGAGGACAGGGGGGGACACTGAAGCTTTCTTT.

In its sample, this clone was seen once. This chain joins TRBV27 and TRBJ1-2, with D possibly TRBD1 on 6 matching bases. Germline lookup yields CDR1 MNHEY and CDR2 SMNVEV (reference sequence). This CDR3 contains 17 residues. V lost 2 bases and J lost 4, with 20 bases in between. CDR3 sequence (DNA): TGTGCCAGCAGTTTAGGGGGCAGTACAGAAACCATCTATGGCTACACCTTC. It codes for CASSLGGSTETIYGYTF.

The chain is built from TRBV6-5 and TRBJ2-5, with 7 bases that match TRBD2. The CDR3 is made up of 14 amino acids. V lost 4 bases to trimming and J lost 10 bases; unmatched junction nucleotides: 12. Germline loops: CDR1 MNHEY, CDR2 SVGAGI. The CDR3 region is CASSSGGGYRYQYF. CDR3 in DNA: TGTGCCAGCAGTTCCGGCGGGGGTTACCGGTACCAGTACTTC.

The chain recombines TRBV4-1 with TRBJ2-1, with 7 bases fitting TRBD1. Germline V lookup: CDR1 MGHRA, CDR2 YSYEKL. This CDR3 is built from 17 residues. V was pared by 0 bases and J by 3 bases, with 8 bases of the junction left unmatched. The CDR3 nucleotides read TGCGCCAGCAGCCAAGAACACCCCGGGACAGTCTACAATGAGCAGTTCTTC. Residues: CASSQEHPGTVYNEQFF.

In nucleotides, the CDR3 is TGTGCCACCAGCAGAGAAGATGGCGATACGCAGTATTTT. Protein sequence: CATSREDGDTQYF. J is TRBJ2-3 and V is TRBV15; no firm D call. In germline, CDR1 is LNHNV, CDR2 YYDKDF (reference sequence). Deletions cut 0 bases from V and 6 bases from J, with 7 bases between. The CDR3 contains 13 residues.

This rearrangement joins TRBV5-6 to TRBJ1-2, with D tentatively TRBD1 (5 bases). The V and J ends lost 0 bases and 2 bases respectively, with 14 bases between them. Germline V gives CDR1 SGHDT, CDR2 YYEEEE. The CDR3 consists of 16 residues. The CDR3 loop reads CASSLGQGKINYGYTF. The CDR3 DNA follows: TGTGCCAGCAGCTTGGGCCAGGGCAAGATAAACTATGGCTACACCTTC.

The chain is built from TRBV5-6 and TRBJ2-7; D gene unclear. Trimming left V 2 bases short and J 3 bases short, with 3 bases between. Germline CDR1 SGHDT, CDR2 YYEEEE. The CDR3 contains 11 residues. The CDR3 nucleotides are TGTGCCAGCAGCTTTGGCTACGAGCAGTACTTC. Residues: CASSFGYEQYF.

This clone appeared once. The chain couples TRBV13 to TRBJ2-1; perhaps TRBD2 as D (7 bases). Germline V lookup: CDR1 PRHDT, CDR2 FYEKMQ (reference sequence). The CDR3 runs 13 residues. Trimming took 3 bases from V and 8 from J, leaving 11 bases between them. CDR3 sequence reads: CASSLGGLDEQFF. CDR3 DNA sequence: TGTGCCAGCAGCTTGGGGGGGCTCGATGAGCAGTTCTTC.

The chain is built from TRBV6-5 and TRBJ1-1, with D perhaps TRBD1 (5 bases). V was cut by 2 bases and J by 0 bases, with 13 bases left in between. The length of the CDR3 is 16 residues. Germline lookup yields CDR1 MNHEY and CDR2 SVGAGI. The CDR3 nucleotides read TGTGCCAGCAGTTACCTCCGGACACCGATGAACACTGAAGCTTTCTTT. It encodes CASSYLRTPMNTEAFF.

This chain joins TRBV4-2 and TRBJ2-3; weak D call: TRBD2 (5 bases). Germline V lookup: CDR1 LGHNA, CDR2 YNFKEQ. V lost 0 bases to trimming and J lost 1 base, with 8 bases between them. CDR3 length: 15 amino acids. Here the CDR3 DNA reads TGTGCCAGCAGCCAAGATCCAGCGGGCACAGATACGCAGTATTTT. This gives the protein CASSQDPAGTDTQYF.

CDR3 loop: CASSLGETQYF. The DNA for the CDR3 is TGTGCCAGCAGCTTAGGGGAGACCCAGTACTTC. The chain couples TRBV11-2 to TRBJ2-5; no definite D call. Germline values: CDR1 SGHAT, CDR2 FQNNGV. V lost 1 base and J 5 bases, leaving 2 bases between the germline ends. This CDR3 comprises 11 residues.

This chain connects TRBV7-9 to TRBJ1-4; D gene uncertain. V gave up 5 bases and J gave up 3 bases, with 13 bases separating them. The CDR3 totals 15 residues. Germline CDR1 is SEHNR and CDR2 is FQNEAQ (reference sequence). The CDR3 bases are TGTGCCAGCAGCCCGGGAGGGTCCGCTAATGAAAAACTGTTTTTT. Translated: CASSPGGSANEKLFF. The whole variable domain, remainder taken from reference TRBV7-9 and TRBJ1-4, is DTGVSQNPRHKITKRGQNVTFRCDPISEHNRLYWYRQTLGQGPEFLTYFQNEAQLEKSRLLSDRFSAERPKGSFSTLEIQRTEQGDSAMYLCASSPGGSANEKLFFGSGTQLSVL.

V and J are TRBV9 and TRBJ2-3, with D maybe TRBD1 (5 bases). Trimming cost V 0 bases and J 4 bases, with 18 bases left between them. The germline gives CDR1 SGDLS, CDR2 YYNGEE. The CDR3 contains 17 residues. In DNA, the CDR3 is TGTGCCAGCAGCGTAGCTTACCAGGGTTTCGCCCCAGATACGCAGTATTTT. Residues: CASSVAYQGFAPDTQYF.

The chain employs TRBV30 and TRBJ2-1; perhaps TRBD1 as D (5 bases). Trimming shortened V by 4 bases and J by 3 bases, and 13 bases separated the two germline ends. The V gene's germline CDR1 is GTSNPN and CDR2 SVGIG (reference sequence). The length of the CDR3 is 14 residues. The DNA of the CDR3 is TGTGCCTGGAATAGACAGCAATTCTACAATGAGCAGTTCTTC. It codes for CAWNRQQFYNEQFF. The entire variable domain, with the rest obtained from reference TRBV30 and TRBJ2-1, is as follows: SQTIHQWPATLVQPVGSPLSLECTVEGTSNPNLYWYRQAAGRGLQLLFYSVGIGQISSEVPQNLSASRPQDRQFILSSKKLLLSDSGFYLCAWNRQQFYNEQFFGPGTRLTVL.

This clone was counted a single time. V is TRBV20-1 and J is TRBJ2-3; possibly TRBD2 for D (5 bases). With 3 bases removed from V and 7 bases from J, the gap between germline ends came to 8 bases. This CDR3 comprises 11 residues. Germline CDR1 DFQATT, CDR2 SNEGSKA (reference sequence). Written as DNA, the CDR3 is TGCAGTGCTAGTAGCGAGTATACGCAGTATTTT. Encoded protein: CSASSEYTQYF.

This clone was found once. The chain uses TRBV4-2 and TRBJ2-2; 8 bases are a match to TRBD1. The CDR3 covers 18 residues. Germline values: CDR1 LGHNA, CDR2 YNFKEQ. V dropped 5 bases and J dropped 6; count of bases not matched to a gene: 17. This CDR3 reads CASSDRYHSDRGPGELFF. The CDR3 nucleotides are TGTGCCAGCAGCGACCGTTATCACTCCGACAGGGGACCCGGGGAGCTGTTTTTT.

This clone was counted a single time. The chain links TRBV6-5 to TRBJ2-2; D gene unclear. The CDR3 runs 11 residues. The ends were cut back, 7 bases at V and 7 bases at J, with 7 bases in the middle. Germline V gene data show CDR1 as MNHEY and CDR2 as SVGAGI. CDR3 sequence reads: CASKVYGELFF. As DNA, the CDR3 is TGTGCCAGCAAAGTTTACGGGGAGCTGTTTTTT.

This clone is categorized as medium-sized (0.01 to 0.1%). The chain recombines TRBV19 with TRBJ2-1; D possibly matches TRBD1 or TRBD2 (6 bases each). Germline CDR1 LNHDA, CDR2 SQIVND (reference sequence). Trimming took 3 bases from V and 5 from J, leaving 11 bases between them. The length of the CDR3 is 14 residues. The CDR3 DNA follows: TGTGCCAGTAGTATGGGGGGCTCGCACAATGAGCAGTTCTTC. Protein sequence: CASSMGGSHNEQFF.

The rearrangement uses TRBV7-2 and TRBJ2-7; 9 bases align to TRBD1. V dropped 4 bases and J dropped 3; count of bases not matched to a gene: 16. The germline V gene encodes CDR1 SGHTA and CDR2 FQGNSA. This CDR3 region has 18 residues. The CDR3 loop is CASSSFLLGTGLNYEQYF. Written as DNA, the CDR3 is TGTGCCAGCAGCTCCTTTCTTCTCGGGACAGGGCTTAACTACGAGCAGTACTTC.

This clone was recorded a few times. The chain uses TRBV10-3 and TRBJ2-2; D is perhaps TRBD2 (5 bases). V shed 8 bases and J shed 1 base, with 5 bases lying between them. Germline loops: CDR1 ENHRY, CDR2 SYGVKD. This CDR3 comprises 12 residues. The CDR3 nucleotides read TGTGCCATCCGGGGGAACACCGGGGAGCTGTTTTTT. Its translation is CAIRGNTGELFF.

The chain recombines TRBV28 with TRBJ2-3; D is ambiguous. The germline CDR1 and CDR2 sequences are MDHEN and SYDVKM. V was pared by 3 bases and J by 1 base, with 8 bases between. This CDR3 is built from 14 residues. The CDR3 loop reads CASSFTPGTDTQYF. CDR3 nucleotide sequence: TGTGCCAGCAGTTTCACTCCGGGCACAGATACGCAGTATTTT.

The chain recombines TRBV21-1 with TRBJ2-1; TRBD2 reflects the table's D call only, with no check against the DNA. TRBV21-1 is flagged as a pseudogene. There are 16 residues in the CDR3. CDR3 residues: CASSKGGGGSYNEQFF. CDR3 DNA sequence: TGTGCCAGCAGCAAAGGGGGCGGAGGGTCCTACAATGAGCAGTTCTTC.

The V gene is TRBV19, the J gene TRBJ1-5, with unresolved D. Germline-derived CDR1 and CDR2 are LNHDA and SQIVND (reference sequence). This CDR3 region has 15 residues. Deletions cut 4 bases from V and 4 bases from J, with 14 bases between. The CDR3 here is CASSTQAQLNQPQHF. The CDR3 coding sequence is TGTGCCAGTAGTACTCAGGCTCAGCTGAATCAGCCCCAGCATTTT.

The chain links TRBV6-1 to TRBJ1-2; a weak D match, TRBD1 (6 bases). Germline CDR1 reads MNHNS; CDR2 reads SASEGT. The length of the CDR3 is 15 residues. V was clipped by 4 bases and J by 4 bases, with 16 bases between them. CDR3 loop: CASSARQDPSYGYTF. The DNA of the CDR3 is TGTGCCAGCAGTGCCAGACAGGATCCTAGCTATGGCTACACCTTC.